The T cell receptor beta chain described here comes from a study of shared clonotypes between healthy human individuals. Germline-derived CDR1 and CDR2 are SGDLS and YYNGEE. V dropped 0 bases and J dropped 2; count of bases not matched to a gene: 2. The CDR3 sequence is 15 residues long. Sequenced by immunoSEQ multiplex PCR; TCRdb stores in-frame clones only, minus some. Of 2 million to 2.5 million clones listed, about 95% are singletons. Naive CD8 isolation took CD45RO-negative cells positively selected for CCR7 and excluded terminally differentiated effector memory CD45RA+ cells. As regards this clone: Other DNA variants within this sample encode the same CDR3.

The source of this sequence is a man aged 18 to 29 in good health. The material sequenced was naive CD8+ T cells sorted from blood. The rearrangement uses TRBV9 and TRBJ2-1, with TRBD2 identical over 7 bases. The CDR3 sequence is CASSVGSGAYNEQFF. CDR3 in DNA: TGTGCCAGCAGCGTAGGAAGCGGGGCCTACAATGAGCAGTTCTTC.